This record looks at one T cell receptor (beta chain) sequence and its context. Sequencing used immunoSEQ multiplex PCR; TCRdb keeps in-frame clones, though not all of them. This sample carries more than 95,000 clones, roughly 89% of them seen once, and the ten largest clones take around 1.1%. The entry originates in a study of cytomegalovirus exposure and HLA in healthy donors. CDR1 and CDR2 (germline): MNHEY, SMNVEV (reference sequence). With V trimmed by 5 bases and J by 6 bases, 18 bases remained unmatched. This CDR3 contains 18 residues. The chain carries TRBV27 and TRBJ1-4; 7 bases align to TRBD1. This clonotype was obtained from a young woman in good health and CMV-seronegative. The sample comprised PBMCs. The DNA of the CDR3 is TGTGCCAGCAGTCCCCTCTTGGACAGGCTTTTATTGGATGAAAAACTGTTTTTT. It yields the protein CASSPLLDRLLLDEKLFF. Looking up the rest from reference TRBV27 and TRBJ1-4 gives the full variable domain: EAQVTQNPRYLITVTGKKLTVTCSQNMNHEYMSWYRQDPGLGLRQIYYSMNVEVTDKGDVPEGYKVSRKEKRNFPLILESPSPNQTSLYFCASSPLLDRLLLDEKLFFGSGTQLSVL.